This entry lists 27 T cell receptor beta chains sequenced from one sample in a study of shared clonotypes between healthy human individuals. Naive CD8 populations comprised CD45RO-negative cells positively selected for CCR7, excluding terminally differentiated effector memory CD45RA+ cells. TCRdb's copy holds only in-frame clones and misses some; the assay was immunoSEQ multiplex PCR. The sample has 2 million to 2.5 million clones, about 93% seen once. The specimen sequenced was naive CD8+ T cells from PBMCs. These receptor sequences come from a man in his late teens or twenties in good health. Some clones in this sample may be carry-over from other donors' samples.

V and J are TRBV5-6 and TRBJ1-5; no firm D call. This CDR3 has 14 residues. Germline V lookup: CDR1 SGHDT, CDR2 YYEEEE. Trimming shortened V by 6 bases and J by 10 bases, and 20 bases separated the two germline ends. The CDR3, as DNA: TGTGCCAGCACCACCCACGTAGTAATCAGCCCCCAGCATTTT. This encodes CASTTHVVISPQHF.

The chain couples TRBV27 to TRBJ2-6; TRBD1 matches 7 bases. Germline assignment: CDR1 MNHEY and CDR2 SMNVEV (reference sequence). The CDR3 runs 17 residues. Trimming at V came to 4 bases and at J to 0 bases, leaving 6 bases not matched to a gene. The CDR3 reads CASSSRDRFSGANVLTF. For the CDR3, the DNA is TGTGCCAGCAGTTCCCGGGACAGATTCTCTGGGGCCAACGTCCTGACTTTC.

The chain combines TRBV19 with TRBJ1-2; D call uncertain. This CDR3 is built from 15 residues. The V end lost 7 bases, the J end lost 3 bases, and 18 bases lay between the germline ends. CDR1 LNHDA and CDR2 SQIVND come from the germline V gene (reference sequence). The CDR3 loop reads CASIRAGDLHYGYTF. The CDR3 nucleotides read TGTGCCAGTATTCGGGCAGGAGATTTGCACTATGGCTACACCTTC.

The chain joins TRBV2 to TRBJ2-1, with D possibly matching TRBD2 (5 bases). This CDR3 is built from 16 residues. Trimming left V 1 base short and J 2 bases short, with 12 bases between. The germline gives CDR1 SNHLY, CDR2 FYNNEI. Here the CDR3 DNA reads TGTGCCAGCAGTGAAGTCACTAGTGTCGCCTACAATGAGCAGTTCTTC. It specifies CASSEVTSVAYNEQFF.

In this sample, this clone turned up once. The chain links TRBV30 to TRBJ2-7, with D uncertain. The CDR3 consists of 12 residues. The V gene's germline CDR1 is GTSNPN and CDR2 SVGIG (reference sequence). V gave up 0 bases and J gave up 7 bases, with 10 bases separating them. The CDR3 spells CAWSVRGWEQYF. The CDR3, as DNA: TGTGCCTGGAGTGTTCGCGGTTGGGAGCAGTACTTC.

CDR3 sequence: CASIRNRGLVAFF. CDR3 DNA sequence: TGTGCCAGCATCAGGAACAGGGGGCTGGTTGCTTTCTTT. V gene TRBV7-9 combines with J gene TRBJ1-1; 9 bases are a match to TRBD1. Looked up from germline, CDR1 is SEHNR and CDR2 is FQNEAQ (reference sequence). The CDR3 runs to 13 residues. Trimming cost V 7 bases and J 11 bases; bases outside gene matches: 11.

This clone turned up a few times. CDR3 bases: TGTGCCAGCAGTTTCTACCAGGGGGAAGGGGCCAACGTCCTGACTTTC. This sequence encodes CASSFYQGEGANVLTF. V is TRBV27 and J is TRBJ2-6; 7 bases are a match to TRBD1. The CDR3 runs to 16 residues. Germline CDR1 is MNHEY and CDR2 is SMNVEV (reference sequence). The ends lost 3 bases at V and 4 bases at J; junction bases unmatched: 6.

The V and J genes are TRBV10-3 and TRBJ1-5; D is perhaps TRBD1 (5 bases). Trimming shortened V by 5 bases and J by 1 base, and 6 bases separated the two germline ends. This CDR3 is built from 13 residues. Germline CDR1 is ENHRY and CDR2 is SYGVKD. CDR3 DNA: TGTGCCATCAGTCGGGGGAGCAATCAGCCCCAGCATTTT. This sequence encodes CAISRGSNQPQHF.

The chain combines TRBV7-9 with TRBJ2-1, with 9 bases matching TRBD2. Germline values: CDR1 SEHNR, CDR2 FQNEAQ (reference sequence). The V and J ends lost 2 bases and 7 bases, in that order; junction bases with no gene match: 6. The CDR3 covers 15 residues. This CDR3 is CASSLNPLAGNEQFF. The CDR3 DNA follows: TGTGCCAGCAGCTTAAATCCTCTAGCGGGGAATGAGCAGTTCTTC.

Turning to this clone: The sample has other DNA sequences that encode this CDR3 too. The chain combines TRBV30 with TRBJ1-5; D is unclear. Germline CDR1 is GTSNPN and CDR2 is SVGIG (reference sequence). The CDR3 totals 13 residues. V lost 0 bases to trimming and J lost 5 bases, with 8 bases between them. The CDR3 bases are TGTGCCTGGAGTGTCGAGGGCTATCAGCCCCAGCATTTT. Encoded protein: CAWSVEGYQPQHF.

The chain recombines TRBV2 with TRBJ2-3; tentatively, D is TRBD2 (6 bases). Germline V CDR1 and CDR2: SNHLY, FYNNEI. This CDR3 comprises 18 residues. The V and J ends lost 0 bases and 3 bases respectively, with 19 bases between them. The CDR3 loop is CASSEAGVAEEETDTQYF. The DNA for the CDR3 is TGTGCCAGCAGTGAAGCGGGAGTAGCGGAGGAGGAGACAGATACGCAGTATTTT.

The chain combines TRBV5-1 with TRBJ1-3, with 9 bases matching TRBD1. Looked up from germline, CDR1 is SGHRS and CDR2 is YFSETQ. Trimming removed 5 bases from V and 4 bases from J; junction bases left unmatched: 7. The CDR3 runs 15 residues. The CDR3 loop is CASRFDRGSGNTIYF. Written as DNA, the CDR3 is TGCGCCAGCAGATTTGACAGGGGGTCCGGAAACACCATATATTTT.

The CDR3 DNA reads TGTGCCAGCAGCTTAGATCCGTACAGTAACTCCTACGAGCAGTACTTC. Its translation: CASSLDPYSNSYEQYF. The chain joins TRBV11-2 to TRBJ2-7; D is unclear. The CDR3 runs 16 residues. The V gene lost 0 bases and the J gene lost 0 bases, with 12 bases spanning the gap. CDR1 and CDR2 (germline): SGHAT, FQNNGV.

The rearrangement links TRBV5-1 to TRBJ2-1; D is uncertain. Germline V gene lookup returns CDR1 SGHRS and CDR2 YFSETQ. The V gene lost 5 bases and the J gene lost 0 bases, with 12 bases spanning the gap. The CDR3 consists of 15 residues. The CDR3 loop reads CASRVGIASYNEQFF. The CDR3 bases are TGCGCCAGCAGAGTAGGGATTGCCTCCTACAATGAGCAGTTCTTC.

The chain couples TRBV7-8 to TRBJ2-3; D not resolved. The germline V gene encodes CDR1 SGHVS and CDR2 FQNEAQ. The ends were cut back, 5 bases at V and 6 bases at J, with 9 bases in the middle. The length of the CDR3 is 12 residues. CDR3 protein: CASSILEDTQYF. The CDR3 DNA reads TGTGCCAGCAGCATTCTAGAGGATACGCAGTATTTT.

CDR3 sequence (DNA): TGTGCCAGCAGCCAAGATACACAGGTGAACACCGGGGAGCTGTTTTTT. The encoded protein is CASSQDTQVNTGELFF. The genes are TRBV4-2 and TRBJ2-2; tentatively, D is TRBD1 (5 bases). The germline gives CDR1 LGHNA, CDR2 YNFKEQ. This CDR3 is built from 16 residues. V was cut by 0 bases and J by 1 base, with 9 bases left in between.

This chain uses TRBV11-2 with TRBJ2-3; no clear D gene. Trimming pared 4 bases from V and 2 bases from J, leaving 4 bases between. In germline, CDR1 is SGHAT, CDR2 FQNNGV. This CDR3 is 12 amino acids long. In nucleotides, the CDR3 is TGTGCCAGCAGCTACAACACAGATACGCAGTATTTT. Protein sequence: CASSYNTDTQYF.

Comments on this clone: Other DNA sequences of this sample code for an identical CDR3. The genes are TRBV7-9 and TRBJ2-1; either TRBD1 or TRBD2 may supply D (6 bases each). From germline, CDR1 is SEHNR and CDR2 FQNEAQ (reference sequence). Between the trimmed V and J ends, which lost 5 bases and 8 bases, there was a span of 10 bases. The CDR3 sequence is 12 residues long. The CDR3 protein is CASSLGGDEQFF. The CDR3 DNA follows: TGTGCCAGCAGCCTGGGGGGCGATGAGCAGTTCTTC.

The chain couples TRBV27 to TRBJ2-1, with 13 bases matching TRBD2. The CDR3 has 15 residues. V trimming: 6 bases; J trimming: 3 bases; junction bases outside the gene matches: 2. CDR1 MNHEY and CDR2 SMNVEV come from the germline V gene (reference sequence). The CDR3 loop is CASRLAGGIYNEQFF. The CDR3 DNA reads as TGTGCCAGCAGACTAGCGGGAGGGATCTACAATGAGCAGTTCTTC.

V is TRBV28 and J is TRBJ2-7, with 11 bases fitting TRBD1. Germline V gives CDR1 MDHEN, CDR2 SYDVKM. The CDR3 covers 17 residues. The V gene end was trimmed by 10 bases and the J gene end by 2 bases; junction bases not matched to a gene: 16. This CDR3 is CATKRPFRDRGTYEQYF. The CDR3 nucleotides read TGTGCCACCAAGCGACCGTTCCGGGACAGGGGGACCTACGAGCAGTACTTC.

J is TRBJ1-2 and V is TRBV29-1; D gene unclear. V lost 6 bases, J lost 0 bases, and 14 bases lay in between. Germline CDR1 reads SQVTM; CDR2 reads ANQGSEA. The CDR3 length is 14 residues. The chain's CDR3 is CSVHNGIANYGYTF. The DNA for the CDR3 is TGCAGCGTCCATAACGGGATCGCTAACTATGGCTACACCTTC.

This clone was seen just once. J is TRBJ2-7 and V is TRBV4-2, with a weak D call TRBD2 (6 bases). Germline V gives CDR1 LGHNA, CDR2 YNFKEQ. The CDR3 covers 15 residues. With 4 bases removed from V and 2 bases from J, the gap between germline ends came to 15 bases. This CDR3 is CASSRGDEGTYEQYF. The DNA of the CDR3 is TGTGCCAGCAGCCGGGGGGACGAGGGGACCTACGAGCAGTACTTC.

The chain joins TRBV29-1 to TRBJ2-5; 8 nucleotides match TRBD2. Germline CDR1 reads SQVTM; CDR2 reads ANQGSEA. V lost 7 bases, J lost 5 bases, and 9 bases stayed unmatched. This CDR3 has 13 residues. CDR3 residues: CSAGGGGWETQYF. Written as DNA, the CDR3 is TGCAGCGCCGGGGGGGGCGGTTGGGAGACCCAGTACTTC.

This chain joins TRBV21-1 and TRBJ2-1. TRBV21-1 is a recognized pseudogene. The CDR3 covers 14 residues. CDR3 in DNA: TGTGCCAGCAGAGGGGACCTGACAGACAATGAGCAGTTCTTC. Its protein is CASRGDLTDNEQFF.

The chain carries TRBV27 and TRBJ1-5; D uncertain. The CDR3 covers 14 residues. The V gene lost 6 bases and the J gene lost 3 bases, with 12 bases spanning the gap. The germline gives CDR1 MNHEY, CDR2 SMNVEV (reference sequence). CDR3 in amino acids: CASRFGGPNQPQHF. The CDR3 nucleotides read TGTGCCAGCAGGTTTGGAGGGCCCAATCAGCCCCAGCATTTT.

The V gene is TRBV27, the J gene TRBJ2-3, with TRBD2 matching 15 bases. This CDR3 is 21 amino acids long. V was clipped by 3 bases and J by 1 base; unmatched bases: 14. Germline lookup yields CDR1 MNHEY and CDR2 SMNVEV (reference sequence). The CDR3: CASSFNLPGLAGGGGTDTQYF. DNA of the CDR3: TGTGCCAGCAGTTTCAATCTTCCGGGACTAGCGGGAGGCGGGGGCACAGATACGCAGTATTTT.

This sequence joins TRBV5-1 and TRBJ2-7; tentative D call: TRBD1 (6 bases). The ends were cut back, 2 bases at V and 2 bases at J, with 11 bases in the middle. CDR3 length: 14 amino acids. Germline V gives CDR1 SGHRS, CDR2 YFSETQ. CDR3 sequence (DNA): TGCGCCAGCAGCTTACCGGACAGAGCCTACGAGCAGTACTTC. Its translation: CASSLPDRAYEQYF.